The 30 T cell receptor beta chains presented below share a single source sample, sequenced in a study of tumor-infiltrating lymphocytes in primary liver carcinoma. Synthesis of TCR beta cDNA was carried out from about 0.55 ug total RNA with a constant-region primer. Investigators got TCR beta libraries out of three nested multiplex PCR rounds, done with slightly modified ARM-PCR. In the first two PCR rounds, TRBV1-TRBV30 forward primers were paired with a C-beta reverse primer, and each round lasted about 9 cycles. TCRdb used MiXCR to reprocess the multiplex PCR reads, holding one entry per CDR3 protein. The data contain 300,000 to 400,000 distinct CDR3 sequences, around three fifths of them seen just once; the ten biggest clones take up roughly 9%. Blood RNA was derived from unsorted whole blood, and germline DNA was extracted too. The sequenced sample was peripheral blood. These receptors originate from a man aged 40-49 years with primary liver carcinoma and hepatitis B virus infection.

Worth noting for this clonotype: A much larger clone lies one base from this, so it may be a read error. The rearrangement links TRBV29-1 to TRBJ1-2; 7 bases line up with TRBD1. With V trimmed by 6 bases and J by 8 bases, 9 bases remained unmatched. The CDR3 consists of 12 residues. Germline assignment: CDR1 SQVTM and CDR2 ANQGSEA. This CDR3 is CSVLDTGEGYTF. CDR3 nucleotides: TGCAGCGTATTGGACACAGGGGAAGGCTACACCTTC.

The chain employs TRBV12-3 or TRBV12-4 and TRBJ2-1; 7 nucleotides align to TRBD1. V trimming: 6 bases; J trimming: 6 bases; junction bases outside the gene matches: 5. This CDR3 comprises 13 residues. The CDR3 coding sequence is TGTGCCAGCAGGCCGACAGGGCGCAATGAGCAGTTCTTC. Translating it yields CASRPTGRNEQFF.

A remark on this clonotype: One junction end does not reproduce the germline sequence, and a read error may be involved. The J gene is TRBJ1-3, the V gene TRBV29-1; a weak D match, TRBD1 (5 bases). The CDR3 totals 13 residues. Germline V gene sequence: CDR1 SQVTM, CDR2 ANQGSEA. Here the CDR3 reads CSVEVFSGHTIHF. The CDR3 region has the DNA TGCAGCGTTGAGGTCTTCTCTGGACACACCATACATTTT.

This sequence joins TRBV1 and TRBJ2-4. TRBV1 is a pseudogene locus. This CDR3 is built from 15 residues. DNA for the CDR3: TGCACCAGCAGCCAGAGAGTTCTCGCCAAAAACATTCAGTACTTC. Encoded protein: CTSSQRVLAKNIQYF.

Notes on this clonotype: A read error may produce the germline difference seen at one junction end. DNA for the CDR3: TGCGCCAGCAGCCGGACTAGCGGGGGCTACGGGCAGTACTTC. Protein: CASSRTSGGYGQYF. This chain connects TRBV10-2 to TRBJ2-7; 13 bases are a match to TRBD2. From germline, CDR1 is WSHSY and CDR2 SAAADI. The CDR3 has 14 amino acids.

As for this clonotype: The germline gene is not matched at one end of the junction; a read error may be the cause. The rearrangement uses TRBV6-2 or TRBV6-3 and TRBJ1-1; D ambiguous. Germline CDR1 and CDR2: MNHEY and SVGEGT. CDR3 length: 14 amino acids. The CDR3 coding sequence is TGTGCCATCAGTCTCCTCCGGGAGTACACTGAAGCTTTCTTT. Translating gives CAISLLREYTEAFF.

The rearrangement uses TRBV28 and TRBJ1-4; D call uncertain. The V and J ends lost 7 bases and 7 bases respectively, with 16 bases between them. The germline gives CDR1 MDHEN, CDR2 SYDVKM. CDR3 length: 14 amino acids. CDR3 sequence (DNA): TGTGCCAGCACCATAGTCAGGTCCGGTGAAAAACTGTTTTTT. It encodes CASTIVRSGEKLFF. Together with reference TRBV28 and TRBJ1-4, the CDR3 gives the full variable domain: DVKVTQSSRYLVKRTGEKVFLECVQDMDHENMFWYRQDPGLGLRLIYFSYDVKMKEKGDIPEGYSVSREKKERFSLILESASTNQTSMYLCASTIVRSGEKLFFGSGTQLSVL.

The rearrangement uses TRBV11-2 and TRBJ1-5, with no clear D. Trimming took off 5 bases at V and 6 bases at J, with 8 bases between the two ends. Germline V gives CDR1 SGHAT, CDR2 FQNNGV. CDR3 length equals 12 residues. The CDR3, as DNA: TGTGCCAGCAGCCTAATGTGTCAGCCCCAGCATTTT. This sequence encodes CASSLMCQPQHF.

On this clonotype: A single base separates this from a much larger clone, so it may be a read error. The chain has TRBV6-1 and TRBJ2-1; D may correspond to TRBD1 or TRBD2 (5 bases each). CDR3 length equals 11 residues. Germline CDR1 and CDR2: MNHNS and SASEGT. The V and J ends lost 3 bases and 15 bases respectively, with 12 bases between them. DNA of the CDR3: TGTGCCAGCAGTGAGGGGGTTGCGCTGTTCTTC. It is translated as CASSEGVALFF.

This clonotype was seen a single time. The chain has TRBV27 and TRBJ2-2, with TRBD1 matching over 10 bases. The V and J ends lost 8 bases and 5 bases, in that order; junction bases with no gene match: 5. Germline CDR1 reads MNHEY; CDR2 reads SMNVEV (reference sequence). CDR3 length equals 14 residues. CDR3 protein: CASGRQGATGELFF. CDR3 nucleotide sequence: TGTGCCAGCGGACGACAGGGGGCTACCGGGGAGCTGTTTTTT.

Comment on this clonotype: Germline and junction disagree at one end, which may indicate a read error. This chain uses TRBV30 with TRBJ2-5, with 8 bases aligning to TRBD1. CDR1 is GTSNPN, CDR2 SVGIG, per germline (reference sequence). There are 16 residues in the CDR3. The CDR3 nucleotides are TGTACCTGGAGTGCCCAGAATCGGGACAGGAACAAGACCCAGTACTTC. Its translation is CTWSAQNRDRNKTQYF. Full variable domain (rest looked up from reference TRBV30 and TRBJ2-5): SQTIHQWPATLVQPVGSPLSLECTVEGTSNPNLYWYRQAAGRGLQLLFYSVGIGQISSEVPQNLSASRPQDRQFILSSKKLLLSDSGFYLCTWSAQNRDRNKTQYFGPGTRLLVL.

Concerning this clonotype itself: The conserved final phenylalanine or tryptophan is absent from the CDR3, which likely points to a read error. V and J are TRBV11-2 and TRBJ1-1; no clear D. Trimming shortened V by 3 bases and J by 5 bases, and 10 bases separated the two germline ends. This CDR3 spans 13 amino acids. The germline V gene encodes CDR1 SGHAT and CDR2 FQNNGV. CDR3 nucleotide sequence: TGTGCCAGCAGCTTGCGCCCGGCGACTGAAGCTTTCCTT. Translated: CASSLRPATEAFL.

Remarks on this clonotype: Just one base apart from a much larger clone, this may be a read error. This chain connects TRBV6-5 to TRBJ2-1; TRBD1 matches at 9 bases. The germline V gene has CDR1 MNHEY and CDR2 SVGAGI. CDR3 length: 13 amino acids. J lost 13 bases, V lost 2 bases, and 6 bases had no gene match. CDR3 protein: CASSYLGQGVQFF. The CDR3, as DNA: TGTGCCAGCAGTTACCTGGGACAGGGAGTTCAGTTCTTC.

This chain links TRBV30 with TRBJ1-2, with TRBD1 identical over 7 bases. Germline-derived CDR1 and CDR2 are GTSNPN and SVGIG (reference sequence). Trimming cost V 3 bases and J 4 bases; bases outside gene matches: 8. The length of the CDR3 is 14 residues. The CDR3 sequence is CAWSPRQGGYGYTF. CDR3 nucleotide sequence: TGTGCCTGGAGCCCCAGACAGGGAGGCTATGGCTACACCTTC.

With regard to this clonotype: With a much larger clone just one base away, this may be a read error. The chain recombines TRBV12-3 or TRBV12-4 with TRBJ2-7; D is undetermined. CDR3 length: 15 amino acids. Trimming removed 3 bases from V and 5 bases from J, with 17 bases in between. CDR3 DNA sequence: TGTGCCAGCAGTTTGACTCAAAAGTCGACCCACGAGCAGTACTTC. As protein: CASSLTQKSTHEQYF.

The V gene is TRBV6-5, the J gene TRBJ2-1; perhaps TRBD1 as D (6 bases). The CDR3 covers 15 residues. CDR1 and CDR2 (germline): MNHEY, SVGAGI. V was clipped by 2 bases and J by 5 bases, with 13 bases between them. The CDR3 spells CASSYSTGTHNEQFF. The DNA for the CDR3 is TGTGCCAGCAGTTACAGTACAGGGACCCACAATGAGCAGTTCTTC.

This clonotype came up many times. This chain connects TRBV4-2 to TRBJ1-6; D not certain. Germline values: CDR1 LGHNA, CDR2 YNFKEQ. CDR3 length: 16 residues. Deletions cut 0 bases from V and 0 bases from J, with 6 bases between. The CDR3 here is CASSQEASSYNSPLHF. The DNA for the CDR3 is TGTGCCAGCAGCCAAGAGGCGAGCTCCTATAATTCACCCCTCCACTTT.

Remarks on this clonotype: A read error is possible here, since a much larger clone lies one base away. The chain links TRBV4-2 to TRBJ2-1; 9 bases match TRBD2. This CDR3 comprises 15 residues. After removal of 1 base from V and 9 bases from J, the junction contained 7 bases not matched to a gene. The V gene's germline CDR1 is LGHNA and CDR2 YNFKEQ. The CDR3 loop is CASSQVAGGPGEQFF. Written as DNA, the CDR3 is TGTGCCAGCAGCCAAGTGGCGGGAGGGCCCGGTGAGCAGTTCTTC.

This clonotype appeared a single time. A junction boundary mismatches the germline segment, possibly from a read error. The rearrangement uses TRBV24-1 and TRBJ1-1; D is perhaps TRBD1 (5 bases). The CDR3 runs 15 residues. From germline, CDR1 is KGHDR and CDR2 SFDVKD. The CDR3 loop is CVTSDSSRQGKKTFF. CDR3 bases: TGTGTCACCAGTGATTCGTCCAGGCAGGGAAAGAAAACTTTCTTT.

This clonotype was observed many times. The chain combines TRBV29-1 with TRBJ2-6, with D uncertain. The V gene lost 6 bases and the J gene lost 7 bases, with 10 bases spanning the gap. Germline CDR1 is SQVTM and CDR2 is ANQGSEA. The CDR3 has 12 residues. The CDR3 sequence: CSVLFGANVLTF. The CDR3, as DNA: TGCAGCGTCCTTTTTGGAGCCAACGTCCTGACTTTC.

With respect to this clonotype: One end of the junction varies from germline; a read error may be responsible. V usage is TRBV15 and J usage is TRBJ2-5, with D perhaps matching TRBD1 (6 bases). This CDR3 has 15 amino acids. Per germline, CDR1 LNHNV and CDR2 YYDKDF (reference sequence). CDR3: CATSRATGQQETQYF. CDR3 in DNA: TGTGCCACCAGTAGAGCGACGGGACAACAAGAGACCCAGTACTTC.

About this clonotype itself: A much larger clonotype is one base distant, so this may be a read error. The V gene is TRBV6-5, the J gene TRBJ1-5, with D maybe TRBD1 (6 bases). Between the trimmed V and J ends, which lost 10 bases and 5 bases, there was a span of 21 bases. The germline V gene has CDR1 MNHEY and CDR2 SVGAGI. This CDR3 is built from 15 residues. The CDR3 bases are TGTGCCAACAGACCCTCGGGGGGGCCGGATCAGCCCCAGCATTTT. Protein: CANRPSGGPDQPQHF.

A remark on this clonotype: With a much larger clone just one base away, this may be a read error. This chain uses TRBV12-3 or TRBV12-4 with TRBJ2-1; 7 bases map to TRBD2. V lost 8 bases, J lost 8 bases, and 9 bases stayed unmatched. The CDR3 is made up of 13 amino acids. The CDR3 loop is CASGGDWAHEQFF. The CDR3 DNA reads TGTGCCAGCGGGGGGGACTGGGCCCATGAGCAGTTCTTC.

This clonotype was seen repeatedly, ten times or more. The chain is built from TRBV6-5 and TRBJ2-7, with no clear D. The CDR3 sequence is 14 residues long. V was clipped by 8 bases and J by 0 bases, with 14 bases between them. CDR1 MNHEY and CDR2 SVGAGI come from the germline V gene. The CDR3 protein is CASFGRRSSYEQYF. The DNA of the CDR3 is TGTGCCAGCTTTGGACGGCGGAGCTCCTACGAGCAGTACTTC.

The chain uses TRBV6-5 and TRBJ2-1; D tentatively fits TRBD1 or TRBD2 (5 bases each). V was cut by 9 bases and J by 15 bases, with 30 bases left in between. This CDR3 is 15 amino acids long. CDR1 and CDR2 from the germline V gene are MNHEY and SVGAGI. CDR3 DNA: TGTGCCAGTAATGGGGGAACCAGTAGGTGGAATGAACTGTTCTTC. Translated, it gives CASNGGTSRWNELFF.

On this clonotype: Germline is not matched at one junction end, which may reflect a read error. The CDR3 spells CASSLTGQVYNERFF. Here the CDR3 DNA reads TGTGCCAGCAGCTTGACAGGGCAGGTATACAATGAGCGGTTCTTC. This chain connects TRBV5-1 to TRBJ2-1; 7 bases are a match to TRBD1. Germline V lookup: CDR1 SGHRS, CDR2 YFSETQ. The CDR3 has 15 amino acids.

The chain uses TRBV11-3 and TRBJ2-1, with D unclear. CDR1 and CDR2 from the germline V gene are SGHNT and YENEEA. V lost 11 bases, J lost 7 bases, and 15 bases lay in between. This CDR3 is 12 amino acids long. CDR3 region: CAGCLNANEQFF. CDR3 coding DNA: TGTGCCGGCTGCTTAAACGCAAATGAGCAGTTCTTC. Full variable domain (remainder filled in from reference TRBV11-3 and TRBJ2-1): EAGVVQSPRYKIIEKKQPVAFWCNPISGHNTLYWYLQNLGQGPELLIRYENEEAVDDSQLPKDRFSAERLKGVDSTLKIQPAELGDSAVYLCAGCLNANEQFFGPGTRLTVL.

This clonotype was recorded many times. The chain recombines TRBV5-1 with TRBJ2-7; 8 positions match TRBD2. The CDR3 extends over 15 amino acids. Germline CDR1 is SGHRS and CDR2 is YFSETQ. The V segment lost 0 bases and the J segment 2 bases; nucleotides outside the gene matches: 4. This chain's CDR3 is CASSLEPGGPYEQYF. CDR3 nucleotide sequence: TGCGCCAGCAGCTTGGAGCCGGGAGGGCCCTACGAGCAGTACTTC.

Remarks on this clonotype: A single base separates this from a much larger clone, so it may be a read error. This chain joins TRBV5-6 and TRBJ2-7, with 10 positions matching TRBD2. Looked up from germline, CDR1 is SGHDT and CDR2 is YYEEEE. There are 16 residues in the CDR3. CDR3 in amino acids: CASSLSASGSFYEQNF. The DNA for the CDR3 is TGTGCCAGCAGCTTGAGTGCTAGCGGGAGTTTCTACGAGCAGAACTTC.

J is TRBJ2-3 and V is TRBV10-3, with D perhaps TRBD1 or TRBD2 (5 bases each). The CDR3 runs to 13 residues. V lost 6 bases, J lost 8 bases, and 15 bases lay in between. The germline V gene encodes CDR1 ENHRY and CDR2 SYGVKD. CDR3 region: CAIRGRSQGTQYF. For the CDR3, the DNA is TGTGCCATCAGGGGACGATCCCAAGGTACGCAGTATTTT.